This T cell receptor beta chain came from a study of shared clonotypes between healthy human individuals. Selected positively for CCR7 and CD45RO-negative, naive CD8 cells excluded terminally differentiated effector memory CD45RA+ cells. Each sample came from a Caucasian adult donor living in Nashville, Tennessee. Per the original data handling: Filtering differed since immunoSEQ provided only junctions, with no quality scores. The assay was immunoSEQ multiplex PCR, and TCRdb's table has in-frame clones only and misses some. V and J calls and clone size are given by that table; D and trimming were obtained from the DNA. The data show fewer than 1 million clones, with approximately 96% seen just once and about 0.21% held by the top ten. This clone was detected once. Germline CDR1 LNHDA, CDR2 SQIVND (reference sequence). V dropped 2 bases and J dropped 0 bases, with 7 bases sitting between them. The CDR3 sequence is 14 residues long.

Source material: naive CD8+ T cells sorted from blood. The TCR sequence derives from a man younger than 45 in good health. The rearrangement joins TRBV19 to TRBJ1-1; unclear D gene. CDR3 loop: CASSIIHMNTEAFF. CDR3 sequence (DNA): TGTGCCAGTAGTATAATCCACATGAACACTGAAGCTTTCTTT.